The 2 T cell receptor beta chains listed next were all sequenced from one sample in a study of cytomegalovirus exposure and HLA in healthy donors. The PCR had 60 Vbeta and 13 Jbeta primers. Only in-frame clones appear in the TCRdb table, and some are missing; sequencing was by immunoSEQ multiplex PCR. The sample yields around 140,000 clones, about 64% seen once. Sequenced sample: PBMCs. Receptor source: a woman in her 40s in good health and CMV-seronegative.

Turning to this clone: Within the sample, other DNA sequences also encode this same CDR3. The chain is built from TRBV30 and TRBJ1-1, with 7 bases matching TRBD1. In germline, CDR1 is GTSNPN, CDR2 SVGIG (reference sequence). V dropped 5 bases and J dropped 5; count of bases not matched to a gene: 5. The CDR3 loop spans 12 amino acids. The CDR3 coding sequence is TGTGCCTGGGGGACAGTCGGGACTGAAGCTTTCTTT. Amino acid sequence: CAWGTVGTEAFF. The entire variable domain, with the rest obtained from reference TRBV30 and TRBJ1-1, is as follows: SQTIHQWPATLVQPVGSPLSLECTVEGTSNPNLYWYRQAAGRGLQLLFYSVGIGQISSEVPQNLSASRPQDRQFILSSKKLLLSDSGFYLCAWGTVGTEAFFGQGTRLTVV.

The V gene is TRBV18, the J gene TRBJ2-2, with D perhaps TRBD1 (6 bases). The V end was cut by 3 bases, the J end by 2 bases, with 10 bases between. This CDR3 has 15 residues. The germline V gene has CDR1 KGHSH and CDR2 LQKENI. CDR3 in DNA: TGTGCCAGCTCACCCCTACAGGGCAACACCGGGGAGCTGTTTTTT. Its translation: CASSPLQGNTGELFF.